This T cell receptor beta chain was found in a study of T cell responses to AZD1222 COVID-19 vaccine. General study findings and limits: The donors showed a predominance of white British ancestry and of females, with possible underestimation of clonal diversity. Seropositive status at baseline applied to only six AZD1222 recipients.

This CDR3 spans 14 amino acids. Germline values: CDR1 SGDLS, CDR2 YYNGEE. V was clipped by 4 bases and J by 2 bases; unmatched bases: 5. The protocol was immunoSEQ multiplex PCR, while the TCRdb copy is restricted to in-frame clones and leaves out a portion. Altogether some 120,000 clones are present, 92% being singletons, with the ten largest covering approximately 1%. With respect to this clone: Its specificity is not known.

This chain links TRBV9 with TRBJ1-1; 7 positions match TRBD1. This receptor was obtained from an adult in good health. The material sequenced was peripheral blood, taken on day 0 of AZD1222 vaccination. CDR3 DNA sequence: TGTGCCAGCAGCCCGACAGGGCAAAACACTGAAGCTTTCTTT. It specifies CASSPTGQNTEAFF.